The 25 T cell receptor beta chains below all came from one sample that was sequenced in a study of cytomegalovirus exposure and HLA in healthy donors. PCR amplification relied on 60 Vbeta primers (plus 13 Jbeta primers). Generated by immunoSEQ multiplex PCR, the TCRdb table keeps only in-frame clones and is missing some. The sample contains approximately 110,000 clones, around 79% of which appear only once. Sequencing used PBMCs. The receptors originated from a woman aged 40-49 years in good health and CMV-seronegative.

The genes are TRBV7-2 and TRBJ1-1, with D maybe TRBD1 (5 bases). CDR3 size: 18 residues. In germline, CDR1 is SGHTA, CDR2 FQGNSA. Trimming pared 1 base from V and 1 base from J, leaving 19 bases between. The CDR3 region has the DNA TGTGCCAGCAGCTTAGTGGTTTTCGGGGGAAGAGGGAACACTGAAGCTTTCTTT. Protein: CASSLVVFGGRGNTEAFF.

The rearrangement joins TRBV4-1 to TRBJ2-1, with D maybe TRBD1 (5 bases). V shed 0 bases and J shed 8 bases, with 14 bases lying between them. This CDR3 spans 15 amino acids. Looked up from germline, CDR1 is MGHRA and CDR2 is YSYEKL. The CDR3 is CASSQDRTEGDEQFF. The CDR3 coding sequence is TGCGCCAGCAGCCAAGACCGGACGGAAGGGGATGAGCAGTTCTTC.

The chain employs TRBV11-2 and TRBJ1-4; D gene ambiguous. V was trimmed by 0 bases and J by 8 bases, leaving 16 bases between them. CDR3 length: 16 amino acids. Germline V gene lookup returns CDR1 SGHAT and CDR2 FQNNGV. The chain's CDR3 is CASSLDLGPRGEKLFF. The CDR3, as DNA: TGTGCCAGCAGCTTAGATCTTGGGCCCAGAGGGGAAAAACTGTTTTTT.

This clone was detected only a few times. J is TRBJ2-1 and V is TRBV25-1; 8 bases align to TRBD1. Germline CDR1 is MGHDK and CDR2 is SYGVNS. The CDR3 extends over 11 amino acids. Here the CDR3 reads CGTQGAWEQFF. The CDR3 DNA is TGTGGGACGCAGGGGGCGTGGGAGCAGTTCTTC. Variable domain in full (rest from reference TRBV25-1 and TRBJ2-1): EADIYQTPRYLVIGTGKKITLECSQTMGHDKMYWYQQDPGMELHLIHYSYGVNSTEKGDLSSESTVSRIRTEHFPLTLESARPSHTSQYLCGTQGAWEQFFGPGTRLTVL.

This chain uses TRBV7-9 with TRBJ1-2; 10 bases are shared with TRBD1. CDR3 size: 18 residues. Trimming at V came to 1 base and at J to 6 bases, leaving 14 bases not matched to a gene. In germline, CDR1 is SEHNR, CDR2 FQNEAQ (reference sequence). CDR3 amino acids: CASSLGSLRTGGNHGYTF. In DNA form, the CDR3 reads TGTGCCAGCAGCTTAGGGAGTTTGAGGACAGGGGGAAACCATGGCTACACCTTC.

This chain connects TRBV28 to TRBJ2-2; 12 bases align to TRBD2. With V trimmed by 6 bases and J by 3 bases, 5 bases remained unmatched. Per the germline V gene, CDR1 is MDHEN and CDR2 is SYDVKM. The length of the CDR3 is 16 residues. In nucleotides, the CDR3 is TGTGCCAGCAGGGTGACTAGCGGGAGTTACACCGGGGAGCTGTTTTTT. This gives the protein CASRVTSGSYTGELFF.

There are a few counts of this clone. The chain links TRBV7-9 to TRBJ2-5; 10 bases map to TRBD1. The CDR3 contains 15 residues. From germline, CDR1 is SEHNR and CDR2 FQNEAQ (reference sequence). After removal of 5 bases from V and 5 bases from J, the junction contained 8 bases not matched to a gene. The CDR3 reads CASSVGQGVSETQYF. In DNA form, the CDR3 reads TGTGCCAGCAGCGTCGGACAGGGGGTGTCCGAGACCCAGTACTTC.

The CDR3 protein is CASSWTGGSYEQYF. As DNA, the CDR3 is TGTGCCAGTAGTTGGACAGGAGGGTCCTACGAGCAGTACTTC. The rearrangement uses TRBV19 and TRBJ2-7; tentatively, D is TRBD1 (7 bases). The ends were cut back, 5 bases at V and 1 base at J, with 12 bases in the middle. CDR1 LNHDA and CDR2 SQIVND come from the germline V gene (reference sequence). This CDR3 has 14 residues.

This chain links TRBV5-4 with TRBJ1-3, with TRBD1 matching over 9 bases. J gave up 3 bases and V 4 bases, and 5 bases lay outside the gene matches. The V gene's germline CDR1 is SGHNT and CDR2 YYREEE (reference sequence). The length of the CDR3 is 15 residues. The CDR3: CASSVGTGNGNTIYF. In DNA form, the CDR3 reads TGTGCCAGCAGCGTTGGGACAGGGAATGGAAACACCATATATTTT. The full variable domain, completed using reference TRBV5-4 and TRBJ1-3, is ETGVTQSPTHLIKTRGQQVTLRCSSQSGHNTVSWYQQALGQGPQFIFQYYREEENGRGNFPPRFSGLQFPNYSSELNVNALELDDSALYLCASSVGTGNGNTIYFGEGSWLTVV.

The rearrangement links TRBV2 to TRBJ1-2; tentatively, D is TRBD1 (6 bases). Trimming cost V 1 base and J 4 bases, with 13 bases left between them. Germline V gives CDR1 SNHLY, CDR2 FYNNEI. The length of the CDR3 is 15 residues. This CDR3 reads CASSEVGARPYGYTF. CDR3 in DNA: TGTGCCAGCAGTGAAGTGGGGGCTAGGCCCTATGGCTACACCTTC.

This clone was picked up a small number of times. The chain joins TRBV6-1 to TRBJ2-7; maybe TRBD1 (6 bases). This CDR3 spans 14 amino acids. The germline V and J ends were trimmed by 5 bases and 5 bases, with 16 bases remaining between them. In germline, CDR1 is MNHNS, CDR2 SASEGT. CDR3 in DNA: TGTGCCAGCAGTTCCGGGACACCCACTCACGAGCAGTACTTC. Amino acid sequence: CASSSGTPTHEQYF.

The genes are TRBV6-6 and TRBJ1-2; 8 bases agree with TRBD1. This CDR3 has 14 residues. Germline V CDR1 and CDR2: MNHNY, SVGAGI (reference sequence). V dropped 6 bases and J dropped 7; count of bases not matched to a gene: 10. DNA of the CDR3: TGTGCCAGCAGCCAGGACAGGGTAACAATTGGCTACACCTTC. Its translation is CASSQDRVTIGYTF.

This chain links TRBV10-3 with TRBJ2-7; the D is unclear. Germline V gives CDR1 ENHRY, CDR2 SYGVKD. This CDR3 region has 15 residues. Trimming shortened V by 2 bases and J by 3 bases, and 14 bases separated the two germline ends. The CDR3 here is CAISEVGSTDYEQYF. CDR3 DNA: TGTGCCATCAGTGAGGTCGGGTCTACTGACTACGAGCAGTACTTC.

This clone was found a few times. The chain carries TRBV18 and TRBJ1-1; TRBD1 agrees at 9 bases. With 5 bases clipped from V and 4 bases from J, the junction kept 8 bases outside the gene matches. The CDR3 extends over 15 amino acids. In germline, CDR1 is KGHSH, CDR2 LQKENI. DNA for the CDR3: TGTGCCAGCTCAAAGACGACAGGGGGACTCACTGAAGCTTTCTTT. Translated: CASSKTTGGLTEAFF.

The CDR3, as DNA: TGTGCCATCAGTGTAGCAGGGGCTAGCAATCAGCCCCAGCATTTT. It is translated as CAISVAGASNQPQHF. J is TRBJ1-5 and V is TRBV10-3; TRBD1 is a possible D gene (6 bases). Looked up from germline, CDR1 is ENHRY and CDR2 is SYGVKD. Trimming removed 4 bases from V and 0 bases from J, with 10 bases in between. This CDR3 is built from 15 residues.

The V gene is TRBV19, the J gene TRBJ1-1; D perhaps matches TRBD1 (5 bases). Trimming pared 4 bases from V and 5 bases from J, leaving 11 bases between. Germline CDR1 reads LNHDA; CDR2 reads SQIVND (reference sequence). The CDR3 length is 13 residues. The DNA of the CDR3 is TGTGCCAGTAGTAGTCAGGGAGGAACTGAAGCTTTCTTT. Translated: CASSSQGGTEAFF.

CDR3 sequence: CASSVAPSGGTDTQYF. The CDR3 nucleotides read TGTGCCAGCAGCGTAGCGCCTAGCGGGGGCACAGATACGCAGTATTTT. The rearrangement links TRBV9 to TRBJ2-3; 9 bases are shared with TRBD2. CDR1 SGDLS and CDR2 YYNGEE come from the germline V gene. This CDR3 region has 16 residues. V was clipped by 0 bases and J by 1 base; unmatched bases: 3. Full variable domain (outside the CDR3, taken from reference TRBV9 and TRBJ2-3): DSGVTQTPKHLITATGQRVTLRCSPRSGDLSVYWYQQSLDQGLQFLIQYYNGEERAKGNILERFSAQQFPDLHSELNLSSLELGDSALYFCASSVAPSGGTDTQYFGPGTRLTVL.

This chain connects TRBV6-4 to TRBJ1-3; D perhaps matches TRBD1 (5 bases). CDR1 and CDR2 (germline): MRHNA, SNTAGT. The CDR3 has 16 amino acids. With 4 bases removed from V and 0 bases from J, the gap between germline ends came to 13 bases. The CDR3 DNA reads TGTGCCAGCAGTGCGGGGGGGACTTACTCTGGAAACACCATATATTTT. Translated, it gives CASSAGGTYSGNTIYF.

V and J are TRBV6-1 and TRBJ2-1, with 9 positions matching TRBD2. This CDR3 is 14 amino acids long. Unmatched junction bases numbered 9, after V lost 10 bases and J lost 5 bases. Per germline, CDR1 MNHNS and CDR2 SASEGT. CDR3 coding DNA: TGTGCCACCCTAAGACTAGCGGAAAACAATGAGCAGTTCTTC. This codes for CATLRLAENNEQFF.

This clone is categorized as medium-sized. The rearrangement links TRBV6-4 to TRBJ2-2, with TRBD2 as a possible D gene (5 bases). This CDR3 is 13 amino acids long. Trimming removed 3 bases at V and 3 bases at J, with 5 bases between. Germline V CDR1 and CDR2: MRHNA, SNTAGT. The CDR3 is CASSERDTGELFF. CDR3 sequence (DNA): TGTGCCAGCAGTGAGCGGGACACCGGGGAGCTGTTTTTT.

To note about this clone: A junction end diverges from the germline sequence, so it may reflect a read error. The genes are TRBV19 and TRBJ1-1, with 9 bases fitting TRBD1. CDR1 LNHDA and CDR2 SQIVND come from the germline V gene (reference sequence). CDR3 length: 15 residues. The CDR3 coding sequence is TGTGCCAGTAGTATGATCGGGGACAGGGCCACTAAAGCTTTCTTT. Amino acids: CASSMIGDRATKAFF. The whole variable domain, filled in from reference TRBV19 and TRBJ1-1, reads DGGITQSPKYLFRKEGQNVTLSCEQNLNHDAMYWYRQDPGQGLRLIYYSQIVNDFQKGDIAEGYSVSREKKESFPLTVTSAQKNPTAFYLCASSMIGDRATKAFFGQGTRLTVV.

The chain joins TRBV14 to TRBJ1-6; D unclear. The CDR3 runs to 13 residues. V gave up 2 bases and J gave up 8 bases, with 7 bases separating them. Germline V CDR1 and CDR2: SGHDN, FVKESK. This CDR3 is CASSQQVDSPLHF. The CDR3 DNA is TGTGCCAGCAGCCAACAGGTCGATTCACCCCTCCACTTT.

J is TRBJ2-2 and V is TRBV4-2, with 7 bases fitting TRBD2. V gave up 1 base and J gave up 4 bases; unmatched junction bases: 6. Germline values: CDR1 LGHNA, CDR2 YNFKEQ. The CDR3 has 16 residues. The CDR3 loop reads CASSQVRASGTGELFF. CDR3 DNA: TGTGCCAGCAGCCAAGTCCGGGCTAGCGGCACCGGGGAGCTGTTTTTT.

A word on this clone: The sample has other DNA sequences that encode this CDR3 too. The gene calls are TRBV6-4 and TRBJ2-2; 7 bases line up with TRBD2. The germline CDR1 and CDR2 sequences are MRHNA and SNTAGT. V was clipped by 4 bases and J by 1 base; unmatched bases: 3. The CDR3 totals 15 residues. CDR3 residues: CASSATGGNTGELFF. The CDR3 region has the DNA TGTGCCAGCAGTGCTACGGGGGGGAACACCGGGGAGCTGTTTTTT.

The chain carries TRBV5-4 and TRBJ2-3; the D gene is possibly TRBD2 (7 bases). CDR1 SGHNT and CDR2 YYREEE come from the germline V gene (reference sequence). Trimming pared 0 bases from V and 0 bases from J, leaving 23 bases between. This CDR3 region has 20 residues. In DNA, the CDR3 is TGTGCCAGCAGCTTGGGGCCCGGGGGGCACACACAACCAAGCACAGATACGCAGTATTTT. Encoded protein: CASSLGPGGHTQPSTDTQYF.